These 24 T cell receptor beta chains came from one sample sequenced in a study of T cells in Graves' hyperthyroidism and ophthalmopathy. What was amplified from RNA transcripts were TCR beta CDR3 regions. TCR CDR3 underwent first-round RT-PCR with the HTBI primer set. TCRdb reanalysed the multiplex PCR reads using MiXCR and keeps one entry per CDR3 protein. Of 500,000 to 750,000 distinct CDR3 sequences in the sample, approximately 14% were seen once. The material sequenced was blood. Source of these receptors: a woman aged 18-30 years with Graves' ophthalmopathy.

This clonotype came up many times. The CDR3, as DNA: TGTGCCATCAGTGAAAGGGGACAGGGGAGCACTGAAGCTTTCTTT. Protein: CAISERGQGSTEAFF. This chain links TRBV10-3 with TRBJ1-1; 10 nucleotides agree with TRBD1. The CDR3 is made up of 15 amino acids. After removal of 3 bases from V and 4 bases from J, the junction contained 5 bases not matched to a gene. Germline V gives CDR1 ENHRY, CDR2 SYGVKD.

This clonotype was detected many times. The gene calls are TRBV7-2 and TRBJ2-1; 9 bases agree with TRBD2. Unmatched junction bases numbered 11, after V lost 5 bases and J lost 9 bases. CDR1 is SGHTA and CDR2 is FQGNSA in the germline V gene. This CDR3 is built from 15 residues. This CDR3 is CASSNLILAGFEQFF. CDR3 bases: TGTGCCAGCAGCAACCTTATCCTAGCGGGATTTGAGCAGTTCTTC.

This clonotype was seen repeatedly, ten times or more. The genes are TRBV4-1 and TRBJ2-5; 7 bases fit TRBD2. Germline CDR1 reads MGHRA; CDR2 reads YSYEKL. V lost 5 bases, J lost 5 bases, and 14 bases stayed unmatched. This CDR3 is built from 16 residues. As DNA, the CDR3 is TGCGCCAGCAGCTACGGGGCTAGCGGAGGATGGGAGACCCAGTACTTC. Its protein product is CASSYGASGGWETQYF.

This clonotype was counted ten times or more. V gene TRBV24-1 combines with J gene TRBJ2-1; D is ambiguous. V lost 4 bases and J 2 bases, leaving 14 bases between the germline ends. Germline CDR1 KGHDR, CDR2 SFDVKD. CDR3 length: 16 residues. As DNA, the CDR3 is TGTGCCACCAGTGACCCGTCCCCACTCACCTACAATGAGCAGTTCTTC. It is translated as CATSDPSPLTYNEQFF.

CDR3 region: CASSYSQTYNYGYTF. The CDR3 coding sequence is TGTGCCAGCAGTTACTCCCAGACTTACAACTATGGCTACACCTTC. This sequence joins TRBV6-5 and TRBJ1-2; D is ambiguous. Germline loops: CDR1 MNHEY, CDR2 SVGAGI. This CDR3 region has 15 residues. V was trimmed by 0 bases and J by 2 bases, leaving 10 bases between them.

This clonotype was seen a few times. This rearrangement joins TRBV11-3 to TRBJ2-7; either TRBD1 or TRBD2 may supply D (7 bases each). Germline V lookup: CDR1 SGHNT, CDR2 YENEEA. The CDR3 has 15 amino acids. Deletions cut 5 bases from V and 6 bases from J, with 20 bases between. The CDR3 protein is CASSPGGGLYSEQYF. CDR3 nucleotide sequence: TGTGCCAGCAGCCCAGGGGGGGGCTTATACTCCGAGCAGTACTTC. Using reference TRBV11-3 and TRBJ2-7 for the parts outside the CDR3, the full variable domain is EAGVVQSPRYKIIEKKQPVAFWCNPISGHNTLYWYLQNLGQGPELLIRYENEEAVDDSQLPKDRFSAERLKGVDSTLKIQPAELGDSAVYLCASSPGGGLYSEQYFGPGTRLTVT.

The table lists this clonotype with many counts. The V and J genes are TRBV3-1 and TRBJ1-2; D ambiguous. The germline gives CDR1 LGHDT, CDR2 YNNKEL (reference sequence). The CDR3 is made up of 14 amino acids. V was trimmed by 2 bases and J by 8 bases, leaving 15 bases between them. The CDR3 reads CASSQWTGGSGYTF. The CDR3 nucleotides are TGTGCCAGCAGCCAATGGACGGGAGGGTCCGGCTACACCTTC.

V is TRBV2 and J is TRBJ2-1; TRBD2 agrees at 10 bases. The junction had 6 bases not matched to a gene; V was cut back by 5 bases and J by 2 bases. The CDR3 has 16 amino acids. CDR1 and CDR2 from the germline V gene are SNHLY and FYNNEI. The CDR3 region has the DNA TGTGCCAGCAGTCCGGGACTAGCGAGGCCCTACAATGAGCAGTTCTTC. Protein product: CASSPGLARPYNEQFF.

This chain joins TRBV18 and TRBJ2-7; 12 positions agree with TRBD2. CDR3 size: 16 residues. Unmatched junction bases numbered 7, after V lost 4 bases and J lost 3 bases. Germline CDR1 and CDR2: KGHSH and LQKENI. The DNA of the CDR3 is TGTGCCAGCTCACAACTCCCGGGACTAGCGGGCTACGAGCAGTACTTC. As protein: CASSQLPGLAGYEQYF. Using reference TRBV18 and TRBJ2-7 for the parts outside the CDR3, the full variable domain is NAGVMQNPRHLVRRRGQEARLRCSPMKGHSHVYWYRQLPEEGLKFMVYLQKENIIDESGMPKERFSAEFPKEGPSILRIQQVVRGDSAAYFCASSQLPGLAGYEQYFGPGTRLTVT.

This clonotype was seen at least ten times. This chain links TRBV12-3 or TRBV12-4 with TRBJ2-7, with D possibly TRBD2 on 5 matching bases. V was pared by 5 bases and J by 9 bases, with 26 bases between. This CDR3 has 16 amino acids. CDR3 residues: CASSLEGYVIPTLQYF. CDR3 DNA sequence: TGTGCCAGCAGTCTCGAGGGATACGTGATACCTACGTTGCAGTACTTC.

This clonotype appeared many times. This sequence joins TRBV12-5 and TRBJ2-1; D is perhaps TRBD2 (5 bases). The ends were cut back, 0 bases at V and 9 bases at J, with 9 bases in the middle. The CDR3 extends over 13 amino acids. Germline-derived CDR1 and CDR2 are LGHNT and FRNRAP. This CDR3 is CASGLVQRGEQFF. As DNA, the CDR3 is TGTGCTAGTGGTTTGGTACAACGGGGTGAGCAGTTCTTC. The whole variable domain, remainder taken from reference TRBV12-5 and TRBJ2-1, is DARVTQTPRHKVTEMGQEVTMRCQPILGHNTVFWYRQTMMQGLELLAYFRNRAPLDDSGMPKDRFSAEMPDATLATLKIQPSEPRDSAVYFCASGLVQRGEQFFGPGTRLTVL.

This clonotype was seen at least ten times. The V call is TRBV28, the J call TRBJ1-1; no clear D gene. CDR1 and CDR2 (germline): MDHEN, SYDVKM. Trimming removed 4 bases at V and 3 bases at J, with 9 bases between. The CDR3 contains 13 residues. The DNA of the CDR3 is TGTGCCAGCAGTTCACCGTGGGACACTGAAGCTTTCTTT. Its translation: CASSSPWDTEAFF.

A note on this clonotype: A much bigger clone sits one base away, suggesting this may be a read error. The chain is built from TRBV7-2 and TRBJ2-1; D may correspond to TRBD1 or TRBD2 (5 bases each). CDR3 length: 18 residues. Germline lookup yields CDR1 SGHTA and CDR2 FQGNSA. CDR3 bases: TGTGCCCGCAGCTCCGACAGTGAGGGACGGGCCGCATGGGAGGAGCAGTTCTTC. Its translation is CARSSDSEGRAAWEEQFF.

The sample holds many counts of this clonotype. V gene TRBV4-1 combines with J gene TRBJ1-1; TRBD1 matches 7 bases. Germline-derived CDR1 and CDR2 are MGHRA and YSYEKL. Losses at the gene ends were 4 bases for V and 1 base for J; bases not matched to a gene: 6. CDR3 length equals 15 residues. Here the CDR3 reads CASSRQGDSNTEAFF. CDR3 coding DNA: TGCGCCAGCAGCCGACAGGGCGACTCGAACACTGAAGCTTTCTTT.

V and J are TRBV4-3 and TRBJ1-4; D gene ambiguous. Germline CDR1 reads LGHNA; CDR2 reads YSLEER. V lost 6 bases and J lost 7, with 24 bases in between. This CDR3 is built from 17 residues. The CDR3 coding sequence is TGCGCCAGCAGTCCCTTGGGTCCGGCGGACTTTAGTGAAAAACTGTTTTTT. Its protein product is CASSPLGPADFSEKLFF.

This clonotype has a count of ten or more. V usage is TRBV6-6 and J usage is TRBJ1-2; D remains ambiguous. The germline V gene encodes CDR1 MNHNY and CDR2 SVGAGI (reference sequence). This CDR3 spans 16 amino acids. The V end was cut by 2 bases, the J end by 4 bases, with 17 bases between. CDR3 DNA sequence: TGTGCCAGCAGTTACCTGACTTACCCTTCGGGCTATGGCTACACCTTC. Translating it yields CASSYLTYPSGYGYTF.

This clonotype has a handful of counts. The rearrangement links TRBV9 to TRBJ1-2; D may be TRBD1 (6 bases). This CDR3 comprises 16 residues. With 0 bases removed from V and 6 bases from J, the gap between germline ends came to 18 bases. Germline CDR1 reads SGDLS; CDR2 reads YYNGEE. CDR3 loop: CASSVGSDRLTHGYTF. CDR3 nucleotide sequence: TGTGCCAGCAGCGTAGGGTCTGACAGGTTAACCCATGGCTACACCTTC.

This clonotype was counted at least ten times. The V and J genes are TRBV27 and TRBJ2-7, with 7 bases aligning to TRBD2. Unmatched junction bases numbered 14, after V lost 6 bases and J lost 3 bases. This CDR3 comprises 16 residues. In germline, CDR1 is MNHEY, CDR2 SMNVEV (reference sequence). The CDR3 here is CASRKDREVSYYEQYF. DNA of the CDR3: TGTGCCAGCAGAAAAGACCGGGAGGTATCCTACTACGAGCAGTACTTC.

The chain employs TRBV11-2 and TRBJ1-1; D perhaps matches TRBD1 (6 bases). V was trimmed by 6 bases and J by 1 base, leaving 18 bases between them. The CDR3 length is 16 residues. Germline CDR1 reads SGHAT; CDR2 reads FQNNGV. The CDR3: CASSELRGIENTEAFF. The CDR3 region has the DNA TGTGCCAGCAGTGAGCTAAGGGGGATCGAGAACACTGAAGCTTTCTTT. The full variable domain, its missing parts supplied by reference TRBV11-2 and TRBJ1-1, is EAGVAQSPRYKIIEKRQSVAFWCNPISGHATLYWYQQILGQGPKLLIQFQNNGVVDDSQLPKDRFSAERLKGVDSTLKIQPAKLEDSAVYLCASSELRGIENTEAFFGQGTRLTVV.

This clonotype was observed a handful of times. This chain uses TRBV19 with TRBJ2-2; 8 bases align to TRBD1. CDR1 LNHDA and CDR2 SQIVND come from the germline V gene (reference sequence). The V segment lost 4 bases and the J segment 7 bases; nucleotides outside the gene matches: 8. The CDR3 has 15 residues. The CDR3 is CASSTGGNYFGELFF. The CDR3 coding sequence is TGTGCCAGTAGTACAGGGGGCAATTATTTCGGGGAGCTGTTTTTT.

This clonotype was recorded many times. The CDR3 loop reads CASSEGDITYEQYF. The CDR3 DNA is TGTGCCAGCAGTGAAGGGGACATTACCTACGAGCAGTACTTC. The rearrangement uses TRBV6-1 and TRBJ2-7, with D possibly being TRBD1 (6 bases). CDR3 length equals 14 residues. Trimming took 1 base from V and 2 from J, leaving 9 bases between them. Germline loops: CDR1 MNHNS, CDR2 SASEGT.

This clonotype appeared many times. This chain links TRBV28 with TRBJ1-1; 7 bases map to TRBD1. J gave up 7 bases and V 4 bases, and 3 bases lay outside the gene matches. This CDR3 has 12 amino acids. The germline V gene has CDR1 MDHEN and CDR2 SYDVKM. The CDR3 region is CASSSWTGEAFF. The CDR3 DNA sequence: TGTGCCAGCAGTTCGTGGACAGGTGAAGCTTTCTTT.

This clonotype was picked up many times. The rearrangement uses TRBV18 and TRBJ2-1; D ambiguous. Germline CDR1 reads KGHSH; CDR2 reads LQKENI. This CDR3 comprises 13 residues. V was clipped by 2 bases and J by 9 bases, with 11 bases between them. The DNA for the CDR3 is TGTGCCAGCTCACCAAGACAACAATTTGAGCAGTTCTTC. It is translated as CASSPRQQFEQFF.

In this sample, this clonotype turned up many times. J is TRBJ1-2 and V is TRBV20-1; D is perhaps TRBD1 (6 bases). V was clipped by 3 bases and J by 8 bases, with 13 bases between them. Germline CDR1 is DFQATT and CDR2 is SNEGSKA (reference sequence). This CDR3 comprises 12 residues. CDR3: CSASPRTAGYTF. The CDR3 nucleotides are TGCAGTGCTAGCCCACGGACAGCAGGCTACACCTTC.